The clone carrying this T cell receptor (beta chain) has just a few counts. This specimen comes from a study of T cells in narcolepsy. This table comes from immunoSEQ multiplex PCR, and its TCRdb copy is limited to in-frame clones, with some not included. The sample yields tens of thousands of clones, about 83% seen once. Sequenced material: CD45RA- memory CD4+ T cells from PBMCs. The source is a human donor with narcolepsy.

This chain's CDR3 is CASSPLWGGGNGYTF. The DNA for the CDR3 is TGTGCCAGCAGCCCCCTATGGGGAGGGGGCAATGGCTACACCTTC. This rearrangement joins TRBV14 to TRBJ1-2; 7 bases map to TRBD1. CDR3 length: 15 residues. After removal of 4 bases from V and 6 bases from J, the junction contained 11 bases not matched to a gene. CDR1 is SGHDN and CDR2 is FVKESK in the germline V gene. Complete variable domain (other parts from reference TRBV14 and TRBJ1-2): EAGVTQFPSHSVIEKGQTVTLRCDPISGHDNLYWYRRVMGKEIKFLLHFVKESKQDESGMPNNRFLAERTGGTYSTLKVQPAELEDSGVYFCASSPLWGGGNGYTFGSGTRLTVV.